These 21 T cell receptor beta chains originate from one sample sequenced in a study of control samples from healthy donors and cancer patients. The method was immunoSEQ multiplex PCR; TCRdb's version includes in-frame clones alone and lacks a portion of them. Here the sample spans roughly 41,000 clones, about 95% being singletons. Sequencing used blood. The receptors derive from a man aged 55 to 70 in good health.

The chain joins TRBV30 to TRBJ2-7; perhaps TRBD2 as D (5 bases). From germline, CDR1 is GTSNPN and CDR2 SVGIG (reference sequence). V lost 7 bases, J lost 9 bases, and 13 bases lay in between. This CDR3 comprises 10 residues. CDR3 in amino acids: CASGESGQYF. The CDR3 nucleotides read TGTGCCTCCGGGGAGTCTGGGCAGTACTTC. Variable domain in full (rest from reference TRBV30 and TRBJ2-7): SQTIHQWPATLVQPVGSPLSLECTVEGTSNPNLYWYRQAAGRGLQLLFYSVGIGQISSEVPQNLSASRPQDRQFILSSKKLLLSDSGFYLCASGESGQYFGPGTRLTVT.

V usage is TRBV28 and J usage is TRBJ2-2; D is perhaps TRBD2 (5 bases). This CDR3 contains 17 residues. V was pared by 5 bases and J by 1 base, with 17 bases between. Germline V gives CDR1 MDHEN, CDR2 SYDVKM. The CDR3 DNA reads TGTGCCAGCAGTCCCTTCAGTCCCGGGAAGAACACCGGGGAGCTGTTTTTT. This codes for CASSPFSPGKNTGELFF.

The CDR3 sequence: CASSKGGASGTEAFF. The CDR3 DNA follows: TGTGCCAGCAGTAAGGGGGGGGCCTCCGGGACTGAAGCTTTCTTT. This rearrangement joins TRBV27 to TRBJ1-1, with D possibly being TRBD1 (6 bases). V was clipped by 5 bases and J by 5 bases, with 18 bases between them. The germline gives CDR1 MNHEY, CDR2 SMNVEV (reference sequence). The CDR3 contains 15 residues.

This rearrangement joins TRBV11-3 to TRBJ2-1, with a weak D call TRBD1 (6 bases). CDR1 SGHNT and CDR2 YENEEA come from the germline V gene. The CDR3 extends over 15 amino acids. V was shortened by 2 bases and J by 4 bases, with 12 bases between the two germline ends. CDR3 in DNA: TGTGCCAGCAGCTTACAGGGGCCCCTTTACAATGAGCAGTTCTTC. Residues: CASSLQGPLYNEQFF.

V gene TRBV5-1 combines with J gene TRBJ2-7, with D tentatively TRBD2 (6 bases). Trimming cost V 5 bases and J 3 bases, with 15 bases left between them. The CDR3 has 14 residues. Germline CDR1 reads SGHRS; CDR2 reads YFSETQ. The CDR3 sequence is CASSGGSGGYEQYF. DNA for the CDR3: TGCGCCAGCAGTGGGGGGAGTGGGGGCTACGAGCAGTACTTC.

The gene calls are TRBV10-2 and TRBJ2-2; 7 nucleotides align to TRBD2. CDR1 and CDR2 from the germline V gene are WSHSY and SAAADI. The J segment lost 4 bases and the V segment lost 5 bases, leaving 19 bases of the junction unmatched. The CDR3 has 19 amino acids. The CDR3 bases are TGCGCCAGCAGTCTATCCAACGTACTAGCGCCCTTAGGCACCGGGGAGCTGTTTTTT. Protein product: CASSLSNVLAPLGTGELFF.

The J gene is TRBJ2-7, the V gene TRBV27; a possible D gene is TRBD1 (6 bases). This CDR3 spans 14 amino acids. Germline CDR1 reads MNHEY; CDR2 reads SMNVEV (reference sequence). The V end lost 5 bases, the J end lost 2 bases, and 13 bases lay between the germline ends. CDR3: CASSLGGTTYEQYF. The CDR3 DNA sequence: TGTGCCAGCAGTCTAGGGGGTACTACCTACGAGCAGTACTTC.

The chain has TRBV5-3 and TRBJ1-1; D remains unclear. TRBV5-3 is an open reading frame whose function is uncertain. This CDR3 is 13 amino acids long. V lost 10 bases and J lost 9, with 22 bases in between. CDR3 in DNA: TGTGCCGCAAGGGCAGGCCCGAATCGGAAAGCTTTCTTT. It specifies CAARAGPNRKAFF.

A note on this clone: Additional DNA sequences in this sample encode the identical CDR3. J is TRBJ1-2 and V is TRBV3-1 (or the pseudogene TRBV3-2), with D possibly TRBD1 on 6 matching bases. The CDR3 sequence is 14 residues long. V lost 1 base to trimming and J lost 8 bases, with 14 bases between them. Germline V CDR1 and CDR2: LGHDT, YNNKEL (reference sequence). CDR3 in DNA: TGTGCCAGCAGCCAAGGGAGGAGGGGGGGAGGCTACACCTTC. Its protein is CASSQGRRGGGYTF.

The J gene is TRBJ2-1, the V gene TRBV29-1; no clear D. This CDR3 has 12 residues. Trimming shortened V by 6 bases and J by 7 bases, and 13 bases separated the two germline ends. Germline loops: CDR1 SQVTM, CDR2 ANQGSEA. The chain's CDR3 is CSVGVPPNEQFF. The CDR3 coding sequence is TGCAGCGTCGGTGTGCCACCTAATGAGCAGTTCTTC.

The CDR3 region has the DNA TGTGCCAGCAGCCCCCCGGCCCAAGAGCAGTACTTC. Its protein is CASSPPAQEQYF. This chain links TRBV9 with TRBJ2-7; D unresolved. Trimming pared 4 bases from V and 7 bases from J, leaving 12 bases between. CDR3 length: 12 amino acids. Germline V lookup: CDR1 SGDLS, CDR2 YYNGEE.

V is TRBV27 and J is TRBJ2-3; no definite D call. The germline CDR1 and CDR2 sequences are MNHEY and SMNVEV (reference sequence). The germline V and J ends were trimmed by 7 bases and 3 bases, with 14 bases remaining between them. CDR3 length: 14 amino acids. The CDR3 DNA reads as TGTGCCAGCACCCCCCTGGAGAGGACAGATACGCAGTATTTT. Translating gives CASTPLERTDTQYF.

The genes are TRBV3-1 (or the pseudogene TRBV3-2) and TRBJ2-1, with 10 bases identical to TRBD2. The CDR3 spans 16 residues. Germline CDR1 reads LGHDT; CDR2 reads YNNKEL (reference sequence). The V gene end was trimmed by 0 bases and the J gene end by 5 bases; junction bases not matched to a gene: 4. CDR3 residues: CASSQEGTSVNNEQFF. CDR3 coding DNA: TGTGCCAGCAGCCAAGAGGGGACTAGCGTTAACAATGAGCAGTTCTTC.

The genes are TRBV9 and TRBJ2-2; TRBD2 might be the D (5 bases). This CDR3 is built from 16 residues. Per the germline V gene, CDR1 is SGDLS and CDR2 is YYNGEE. Trimming removed 4 bases at V and 3 bases at J, with 16 bases between. The CDR3 DNA sequence: TGTGCCAGCAGCATCCCGTTAGGACTCTACACCGGGGAGCTGTTTTTT. Translating it yields CASSIPLGLYTGELFF.

This clone was seen more than once but under ten times. The DNA for the CDR3 is TGTGCCAGCAGACGAACAGGGAACAATTCACCCCTCCACTTT. Translating it yields CASRRTGNNSPLHF. The J gene is TRBJ1-6, the V gene TRBV7-3; possibly TRBD1 for D (6 bases). The CDR3 consists of 14 residues. Trimming pared 6 bases from V and 7 bases from J, leaving 13 bases between. The germline V gene encodes CDR1 SGHTA and CDR2 FQGTGA.

The J gene is TRBJ1-5, the V gene TRBV29-1; a possible D gene is TRBD1 (5 bases). This CDR3 contains 14 residues. The germline V gene encodes CDR1 SQVTM and CDR2 ANQGSEA. Trimming left V 6 bases short and J 3 bases short, with 15 bases between. CDR3 sequence reads: CSVVTGLINQPQHF. The CDR3, as DNA: TGCAGCGTGGTAACGGGACTCATCAATCAGCCCCAGCATTTT.

This chain joins TRBV5-4 and TRBJ2-1; D is uncertain. Between the trimmed V and J ends, which lost 4 bases and 4 bases, there was a span of 12 bases. This CDR3 has 14 residues. Germline V gene lookup returns CDR1 SGHNT and CDR2 YYREEE (reference sequence). This chain's CDR3 is CASSIRRAYNEQFF. The DNA of the CDR3 is TGTGCCAGCAGCATCCGCCGGGCTTACAATGAGCAGTTCTTC.

V usage is TRBV21-1 and J usage is TRBJ2-1; whether TRBD2, the table's D call, matches the DNA was not checked. TRBV21-1 is assigned pseudogene status. The CDR3 runs to 17 residues. The CDR3 spells CASSSCRTSGRYNEQFF. The CDR3 bases are TGTGCCAGCAGCAGCTGTCGGACTAGCGGGAGGTACAATGAGCAGTTCTTC.

The rearrangement uses TRBV19 and TRBJ2-7; D tentatively fits TRBD1 or TRBD2 (6 bases each). This CDR3 comprises 16 residues. Trimming pared 1 base from V and 5 bases from J, leaving 18 bases between. Looked up from germline, CDR1 is LNHDA and CDR2 is SQIVND (reference sequence). The CDR3 spells CASSIVMGGARHEQYF. The CDR3 nucleotides are TGTGCCAGTAGTATAGTGATGGGGGGCGCGAGGCACGAGCAGTACTTC.

This rearrangement joins TRBV29-1 to TRBJ2-2; TRBD1 matches 10 bases. Germline loops: CDR1 SQVTM, CDR2 ANQGSEA. The J segment lost 2 bases and the V segment lost 5 bases, leaving 5 bases of the junction unmatched. CDR3 length: 15 residues. CDR3 loop: CSVTGQGFNTGELFF. The CDR3 region has the DNA TGCAGCGTTACGGGACAGGGGTTCAACACCGGGGAGCTGTTTTTT.

The V and J genes are TRBV4-1 and TRBJ1-1; the D is unclear. Germline CDR1 MGHRA, CDR2 YSYEKL. The ends were cut back, 0 bases at V and 8 bases at J, with 10 bases in the middle. CDR3 length: 13 amino acids. CDR3 loop: CASSQEDRGEAFF. Here the CDR3 DNA reads TGCGCCAGCAGCCAAGAGGATCGGGGAGAAGCTTTCTTT.